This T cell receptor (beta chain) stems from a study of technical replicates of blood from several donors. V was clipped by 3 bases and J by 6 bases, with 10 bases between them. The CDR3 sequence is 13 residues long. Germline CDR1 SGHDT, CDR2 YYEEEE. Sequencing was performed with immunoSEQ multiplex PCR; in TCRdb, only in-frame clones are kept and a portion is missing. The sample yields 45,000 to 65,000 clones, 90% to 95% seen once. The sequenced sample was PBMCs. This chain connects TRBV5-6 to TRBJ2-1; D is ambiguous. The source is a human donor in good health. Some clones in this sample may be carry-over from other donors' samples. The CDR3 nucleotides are TGTGCCAGCAGCTCTGAGGTGGGCAATGAGCAGTTCTTC. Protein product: CASSSEVGNEQFF.